The next 25 T cell receptor beta chains were all read from a single sample in a study of blood T cell repertoires in COVID-19. Only in-frame clones appear in the TCRdb table, and some are missing; sequencing was by immunoSEQ multiplex PCR. The profile covers about 330,000 clones, with roughly 87% appearing a single time and roughly 1% taken by the ten largest. Sequenced material: PBMCs or T cells enriched from blood (not recorded which). These receptors were obtained from a woman aged 25 to 39 who had recovered from COVID-19.

This clone has just a few counts. This rearrangement joins TRBV2 to TRBJ2-7, with D tentatively TRBD2 (5 bases). V was clipped by 2 bases and J by 7 bases, with 9 bases between them. The CDR3 runs 12 residues. Germline CDR1 and CDR2: SNHLY and FYNNEI. CDR3 nucleotide sequence: TGTGCCAGCAGTGAATCCGGCGGGGAGCAGTACTTC. Protein sequence: CASSESGGEQYF.

The chain uses TRBV18 and TRBJ1-2, with 9 positions matching TRBD1. Germline CDR1 is KGHSH and CDR2 is LQKENI. The V gene end was trimmed by 0 bases and the J gene end by 6 bases; junction bases not matched to a gene: 5. The CDR3 contains 15 residues. CDR3 protein: CASSPPDRGRNGYTF. In DNA form, the CDR3 reads TGTGCCAGCTCACCACCGGACAGGGGAAGGAATGGCTACACCTTC.

CDR3 loop: CAISDGQGGGYTF. CDR3 coding DNA: TGTGCCATCAGTGATGGCCAGGGGGGTGGCTACACCTTC. The J gene is TRBJ1-2, the V gene TRBV10-3, with 7 bases that match TRBD1. V dropped 3 bases and J dropped 7; count of bases not matched to a gene: 5. From germline, CDR1 is ENHRY and CDR2 SYGVKD. The CDR3 consists of 13 residues.

This chain joins TRBV5-1 and TRBJ1-3; no firm D call. CDR1 and CDR2 (germline): SGHRS, YFSETQ. The V gene lost 0 bases and the J gene lost 0 bases, with 7 bases spanning the gap. The CDR3 contains 15 residues. The CDR3: CASSLDGSSGNTIYF. CDR3 nucleotide sequence: TGCGCCAGCAGCTTGGACGGTAGCTCTGGAAACACCATATATTTT.

The chain couples TRBV3-1 (or the pseudogene TRBV3-2) to TRBJ2-7; D not resolved. The germline V gene has CDR1 LGHDT and CDR2 YNNKEL (reference sequence). CDR3 length: 15 residues. V was clipped by 1 base and J by 2 bases, with 12 bases between them. DNA of the CDR3: TGTGCCAGCAGCCAAGGGCTAGTGTTCACCTACGAGCAGTACTTC. Translating gives CASSQGLVFTYEQYF.

The chain couples TRBV28 to TRBJ1-5, with TRBD1 as a possible D gene (5 bases). The V gene lost 6 bases and the J gene lost 6 bases, with 15 bases spanning the gap. This CDR3 is 14 amino acids long. Germline V gene lookup returns CDR1 MDHEN and CDR2 SYDVKM. CDR3 protein: CASRITGGSQPQHF. Here the CDR3 DNA reads TGTGCCAGCAGGATTACTGGGGGGAGTCAGCCCCAGCATTTT.

The V call is TRBV11-2, the J call TRBJ2-1; D uncertain. Germline V lookup: CDR1 SGHAT, CDR2 FQNNGV. The CDR3 covers 13 residues. Trimming stripped 1 base from V and 9 bases from J, with 10 bases between. CDR3 DNA: TGTGCCAGCAGCTTAGGTGGGCGAGTTGAGCAGTTCTTC. This sequence encodes CASSLGGRVEQFF.

The table lists this clone with a few counts. This chain uses TRBV7-6 with TRBJ2-7, with TRBD1 identical over 7 bases. CDR3 length: 13 residues. J gave up 3 bases and V 5 bases, and 4 bases lay outside the gene matches. Germline V gives CDR1 SGHVS, CDR2 FNYEAQ. This CDR3 is CASSINRGYEQYF. CDR3 DNA sequence: TGTGCCAGCAGCATAAACAGGGGCTACGAGCAGTACTTC.

The chain joins TRBV5-1 to TRBJ1-5; D remains unclear. V lost 2 bases and J lost 0, with 6 bases in between. This CDR3 is built from 14 residues. Looked up from germline, CDR1 is SGHRS and CDR2 is YFSETQ. The DNA of the CDR3 is TGCGCCAGCAGCTTTACAGATAGCAATCAGCCCCAGCATTTT. Protein sequence: CASSFTDSNQPQHF.

This chain links TRBV27 with TRBJ1-5; 9 bases are a match to TRBD1. The CDR3 has 14 amino acids. The V and J ends lost 5 bases and 7 bases, in that order; junction bases with no gene match: 6. CDR1 MNHEY and CDR2 SMNVEV come from the germline V gene (reference sequence). CDR3: CASSLRTGAQPQHF. The CDR3 bases are TGTGCCAGCAGTCTGAGGACAGGGGCGCAGCCCCAGCATTTT.

The J gene is TRBJ1-5, the V gene TRBV29-1; 7 bases are shared with TRBD1. CDR3 length equals 13 residues. CDR1 SQVTM and CDR2 ANQGSEA come from the germline V gene. With 6 bases clipped from V and 3 bases from J, the junction kept 5 bases outside the gene matches. The CDR3 region is CSVSGGFNQPQHF. The CDR3 DNA is TGCAGCGTCTCAGGGGGTTTCAATCAGCCCCAGCATTTT.

The rearrangement uses TRBV11-1 and TRBJ2-7, with D possibly matching TRBD2 (5 bases). Germline V CDR1 and CDR2: SGHAT, FQDESV (reference sequence). V lost 0 bases and J 2 bases, leaving 11 bases between the germline ends. This CDR3 spans 15 amino acids. As DNA, the CDR3 is TGTGCCAGCAGCTTAGCACGAGGGAGACCCTACGAGCAGTACTTC. It translates to CASSLARGRPYEQYF.

The chain has TRBV2 and TRBJ2-1, with 11 nucleotides matching TRBD2. V was pared by 6 bases and J by 2 bases, with 6 bases of the junction left unmatched. Per germline, CDR1 SNHLY and CDR2 FYNNEI. The CDR3 spans 16 residues. The CDR3 coding sequence is TGTGCCAGCAGACTAGCGGGGGCCGTACCCTACAATGAGCAGTTCTTC. It codes for CASRLAGAVPYNEQFF.

This sequence joins TRBV10-3 and TRBJ2-5; D unclear. Looked up from germline, CDR1 is ENHRY and CDR2 is SYGVKD. Trimming shortened V by 4 bases and J by 0 bases, and 3 bases separated the two germline ends. The length of the CDR3 is 12 residues. CDR3 bases: TGTGCCATCAGTGCAGACCAAGAGACCCAGTACTTC. This codes for CAISADQETQYF.

The chain uses TRBV2 and TRBJ1-4; D is undetermined. V was clipped by 4 bases and J by 0 bases, with 18 bases between them. The CDR3 contains 18 residues. From germline, CDR1 is SNHLY and CDR2 FYNNEI. DNA for the CDR3: TGTGCCAGCAGTGCCACCTCCGCAGGATACTCAACTAATGAAAAACTGTTTTTT. Translation: CASSATSAGYSTNEKLFF.

The chain links TRBV2 to TRBJ2-1; D might be TRBD2 (5 bases). The CDR3 length is 13 residues. CDR1 SNHLY and CDR2 FYNNEI come from the germline V gene. The V end was cut by 6 bases, the J end by 9 bases, with 15 bases between. Here the CDR3 reads CASRDNLRGEQFF. Here the CDR3 DNA reads TGTGCCAGCAGGGATAATCTTCGGGGTGAGCAGTTCTTC.

The gene calls are TRBV5-1 and TRBJ2-2; D is perhaps TRBD1 (5 bases). Looked up from germline, CDR1 is SGHRS and CDR2 is YFSETQ. This CDR3 has 14 residues. Trimming took 0 bases from V and 6 from J, leaving 9 bases between them. CDR3: CASSLEGDPGELFF. The CDR3 DNA sequence: TGCGCCAGCAGCTTGGAAGGGGATCCCGGGGAGCTGTTTTTT.

This clone has only one observation. The chain joins TRBV10-2 to TRBJ2-2; D uncertain. V lost 4 bases and J 0 bases, leaving 9 bases between the germline ends. CDR3 size: 15 residues. The germline CDR1 and CDR2 sequences are WSHSY and SAAADI. This CDR3 is CASSVRSTNTGELFF. The CDR3 DNA follows: TGCGCCAGCAGTGTTAGATCTACGAACACCGGGGAGCTGTTTTTT.

The chain uses TRBV7-9 and TRBJ1-4; 7 nucleotides line up with TRBD1. V lost 4 bases and J lost 4; bases outside the gene matches: 9. The germline V gene encodes CDR1 SEHNR and CDR2 FQNEAQ (reference sequence). The CDR3 consists of 16 residues. CDR3 sequence reads: CASSSQTGQRNEKLFF. CDR3 nucleotide sequence: TGTGCCAGCAGCTCTCAAACGGGACAGCGTAATGAAAAACTGTTTTTT.

The chain recombines TRBV15 with TRBJ1-1; 10 nucleotides agree with TRBD1. This CDR3 is 15 amino acids long. Germline V gene data show CDR1 as LNHNV and CDR2 as YYDKDF (reference sequence). With V trimmed by 0 bases and J by 10 bases, 8 bases remained unmatched. CDR3 nucleotide sequence: TGTGCCACCAGCAGAGAAGGGACAGGGGCGCTAGGAGCTTTCTTT. Amino acids: CATSREGTGALGAFF.

J is TRBJ2-4 and V is TRBV21-1; the table's D call of TRBD2 was not tested on the DNA. TRBV21-1 is a pseudogene. The CDR3 runs 18 residues. The DNA of the CDR3 is TGTGCCAGCAGCAAAGTAGCCGTGGAGGCGGTAGCCAAAAACATTCAGTACTTC. Its protein is CASSKVAVEAVAKNIQYF.

The rearrangement joins TRBV27 to TRBJ2-7; D gene ambiguous. This CDR3 comprises 14 residues. Trimming stripped 0 bases from V and 3 bases from J, with 9 bases between. CDR1 MNHEY and CDR2 SMNVEV come from the germline V gene (reference sequence). The CDR3 region is CASSLSPGGYEQYF. DNA for the CDR3: TGTGCCAGCAGTTTATCCCCAGGTGGCTACGAGCAGTACTTC.

This chain's CDR3 is CASNDQVNTEAFF. CDR3 DNA: TGTGCCAGCAACGATCAGGTGAACACTGAAGCTTTCTTT. The V and J genes are TRBV28 and TRBJ1-1; D is unresolved. Trimming took 7 bases from V and 0 from J, leaving 9 bases between them. The germline V gene has CDR1 MDHEN and CDR2 SYDVKM. The length of the CDR3 is 13 residues.

V and J are TRBV7-9 and TRBJ2-3, with D possibly matching TRBD2 (5 bases). From germline, CDR1 is SEHNR and CDR2 FQNEAQ (reference sequence). The V gene lost 5 bases and the J gene lost 4 bases, with 13 bases spanning the gap. CDR3 size: 14 residues. The CDR3 loop reads CASSEGFFPDTQYF. CDR3 nucleotides: TGTGCCAGCAGCGAGGGATTTTTCCCAGATACGCAGTATTTT.

The chain combines TRBV12-3 or TRBV12-4 with TRBJ1-3; possible D gene TRBD1, 5 bases. Trimming took 3 bases from V and 11 from J, leaving 11 bases between them. The CDR3 runs 12 residues. The CDR3 bases are TGTGCCAGCAGTTTTGGCCTGGGGCCCATATATTTT. This gives the protein CASSFGLGPIYF.